What follows are 28 T cell receptor beta chains derived from one specimen sequenced in a study of T cell repertoires in cytomegalovirus infection. Their cognate antigens are unknown. TCRdb processed the reads anew with MiXCR; each CDR3 protein has one entry. Among roughly 340,000 distinct CDR3 sequences listed, 29% were seen once. The sample was cultured PBMCs, taken from culture after CMV antigen stimulation. The receptors shown here come from a human donor in good health (CMV status not recorded). Some clones in this sample may be carry-over from other donors' samples.

This clonotype was counted only a few times. The genes are TRBV6-6 and TRBJ2-1, with 9 bases aligning to TRBD2. The J segment lost 6 bases and the V segment lost 7 bases, leaving 7 bases of the junction unmatched. Germline V lookup: CDR1 MNHNY, CDR2 SVGAGI (reference sequence). This CDR3 comprises 14 residues. CDR3 sequence reads: CASNPGLAVNEQFF. Written as DNA, the CDR3 is TGTGCCAGCAATCCGGGACTAGCAGTCAATGAGCAGTTCTTC.

The chain joins TRBV7-6 to TRBJ2-7, with TRBD2 matching 8 bases. The CDR3 covers 15 residues. Trimming cost V 7 bases and J 3 bases; bases outside gene matches: 11. Looked up from germline, CDR1 is SGHVS and CDR2 is FNYEAQ. This chain's CDR3 is CASTGGEGHLYEQYF. Written as DNA, the CDR3 is TGTGCCAGCACCGGGGGGGAGGGCCATCTCTACGAGCAGTACTTC.

The V gene is TRBV12-3 or TRBV12-4, the J gene TRBJ1-4, with 9 bases that match TRBD1. The CDR3 has 19 residues. V shed 6 bases, J shed 4 bases, and the junction held 18 bases outside the gene matches. CDR3 nucleotides: TGTGCCAGCAGCCCAGACTGGCGGACAGGGGAGTCCGGTAATGAAAAACTGTTTTTT. It codes for CASSPDWRTGESGNEKLFF.

The table lists this clonotype with a few counts. This chain links TRBV7-2 with TRBJ1-1, with D perhaps TRBD1 (5 bases). The CDR3 is 16 residues long. Germline CDR1 reads SGHTA; CDR2 reads FQGNSA. V lost 5 bases, J lost 0 bases, and 16 bases lay in between. In nucleotides, the CDR3 is TGTGCCAGCAGCCCTCATCAAGGACAACTGAACACTGAAGCTTTCTTT. It encodes CASSPHQGQLNTEAFF.

This clonotype has a count of ten or more. The chain has TRBV7-8 and TRBJ1-5, with D possibly matching TRBD1 (6 bases). The germline V gene encodes CDR1 SGHVS and CDR2 FQNEAQ. V gave up 0 bases and J gave up 5 bases, with 14 bases separating them. The CDR3 runs 16 residues. The CDR3 loop reads CASSLARGRLDQPQHF. For the CDR3, the DNA is TGTGCCAGCAGCTTAGCCAGGGGAAGGTTGGATCAGCCCCAGCATTTT.

The V gene is TRBV10-3, the J gene TRBJ2-2, with D unclear. CDR3 length equals 15 residues. The germline V gene encodes CDR1 ENHRY and CDR2 SYGVKD. Trimming cost V 4 bases and J 6 bases, with 15 bases left between them. Here the CDR3 DNA reads TGTGCCATCAGTGGTAATAGGATCGACGCCGGGGAGCTGTTTTTT. This encodes CAISGNRIDAGELFF.

The V gene is TRBV5-6, the J gene TRBJ2-3; D gene uncertain. The CDR3 loop spans 14 amino acids. Germline CDR1 is SGHDT and CDR2 is YYEEEE. V dropped 3 bases and J dropped 10 bases, with 18 bases sitting between them. Written as DNA, the CDR3 is TGTGCCAGCAGCTCCGCCGACTTACCCCAAGCGCAGTATTTT. Translation: CASSSADLPQAQYF.

The gene calls are TRBV20-1 and TRBJ2-1; 13 nucleotides line up with TRBD2. J lost 9 bases, V lost 5 bases, and 16 bases had no gene match. The length of the CDR3 is 17 residues. Germline loops: CDR1 DFQATT, CDR2 SNEGSKA (reference sequence). The CDR3 nucleotides are TGCAGTGCTCCCGGACTAGCGGGAGCCACCGGGGTGCGTGAGCAGTTCTTC. Its protein is CSAPGLAGATGVREQFF.

The genes are TRBV27 and TRBJ2-7; either TRBD1 or TRBD2 may fit D (5 bases each). The CDR3 runs 16 residues. Trimming took 5 bases from V and 4 from J, leaving 21 bases between them. Germline V gene data show CDR1 as MNHEY and CDR2 as SMNVEV (reference sequence). The CDR3 region is CASSPPLGRGLYEQYF. For the CDR3, the DNA is TGTGCCAGCAGTCCCCCGTTGGGACGAGGGTTGTACGAGCAGTACTTC.

V usage is TRBV19 and J usage is TRBJ1-4, with D perhaps matching TRBD1 (6 bases). Germline assignment: CDR1 LNHDA and CDR2 SQIVND (reference sequence). This CDR3 is built from 16 residues. V was trimmed by 8 bases and J by 4 bases, leaving 20 bases between them. The DNA of the CDR3 is TGTGCCAGTGGTACTGGACAGAGTCTTTGTAATGAAAAACTGTTTTTT. As protein: CASGTGQSLCNEKLFF.

This CDR3 is CASSDPGFDSYNEQFF. CDR3 sequence (DNA): TGTGCCAGTAGCGACCCAGGTTTTGACAGCTACAATGAGCAGTTCTTC. The genes are TRBV19 and TRBJ2-1, with D possibly matching TRBD1 (5 bases). CDR1 is LNHDA and CDR2 is SQIVND in the germline V gene (reference sequence). There are 16 residues in the CDR3. The germline V and J ends were trimmed by 6 bases and 3 bases, with 18 bases remaining between them.

This clonotype was counted at least ten times. The J gene is TRBJ2-3, the V gene TRBV12-3 or TRBV12-4; 12 bases agree with TRBD2. The CDR3 covers 17 residues. With V trimmed by 5 bases and J by 3 bases, 9 bases remained unmatched. The CDR3 region has the DNA TGTGCCAGCAGTCCTAGCGGGGGGGCCGACGAGACAGATACGCAGTATTTT. It yields the protein CASSPSGGADETDTQYF.

This clonotype was found many times. V gene TRBV7-9 combines with J gene TRBJ1-3, with 10 bases lining up with TRBD1. Germline lookup yields CDR1 SEHNR and CDR2 FQNEAQ (reference sequence). V was clipped by 3 bases and J by 4 bases; unmatched bases: 6. The CDR3 has 16 amino acids. The CDR3 DNA sequence: TGTGCCAGCAGCTTCACCGGGACAGGGGACGGAAACACCATATATTTT. Residues: CASSFTGTGDGNTIYF.

There are a few counts of this clonotype. The chain employs TRBV11-2 and TRBJ2-2; no clear D gene. Trimming left V 10 bases short and J 1 base short, with 22 bases between. Per germline, CDR1 SGHAT and CDR2 FQNNGV. The length of the CDR3 is 17 residues. CDR3 amino acids: CAIPGPSRSLNTGELFF. The CDR3 nucleotides are TGTGCCATCCCCGGTCCATCCAGGTCCTTGAACACCGGGGAGCTGTTTTTT.

This clonotype was seen a handful of times. The chain joins TRBV10-3 to TRBJ2-5, with D possibly matching TRBD2 (6 bases). The CDR3 extends over 12 amino acids. V was cut by 8 bases and J by 2 bases, with 9 bases left in between. Germline V CDR1 and CDR2: ENHRY, SYGVKD. The DNA for the CDR3 is TGTGCCATCTCGGACTATCAAGAGACCCAGTACTTC. It translates to CAISDYQETQYF.

This clonotype has only a few counts. The chain carries TRBV3-1 and TRBJ2-2; D not resolved. Germline values: CDR1 LGHDT, CDR2 YNNKEL (reference sequence). The CDR3 sequence is 16 residues long. V lost 3 bases, J lost 5 bases, and 16 bases lay in between. As DNA, the CDR3 is TGTGCCAGCAGCCAGGAATACCTGAGAAATACCGGGGAGCTGTTTTTT. Its translation is CASSQEYLRNTGELFF.

This clonotype was picked up a small number of times. J is TRBJ2-6 and V is TRBV5-1, with 7 positions matching TRBD1. CDR1 is SGHRS and CDR2 is YFSETQ in the germline V gene. The CDR3 covers 18 residues. After removal of 0 bases from V and 4 bases from J, the junction contained 10 bases not matched to a gene. The CDR3 loop is CASSLGGGAALGANVLTF. The CDR3 nucleotides are TGCGCCAGCAGCTTGGGAGGGGGCGCGGCTCTGGGGGCCAACGTCCTGACTTTC.

J is TRBJ2-5 and V is TRBV5-1; a weak D match, TRBD1 (5 bases). Germline loops: CDR1 SGHRS, CDR2 YFSETQ. Trimming stripped 4 bases from V and 4 bases from J, with 11 bases between. The CDR3 sequence is 13 residues long. CDR3 in DNA: TGCGCCAGCAGCCCAGACAGAGGAGAGACCCAGTACTTC. It translates to CASSPDRGETQYF.

Many counts were recorded for this clonotype. This sequence joins TRBV5-6 and TRBJ1-5; D might be TRBD1 (5 bases). V was clipped by 4 bases and J by 0 bases, with 17 bases between them. Germline CDR1 is SGHDT and CDR2 is YYEEEE. This CDR3 is 17 amino acids long. The CDR3 DNA sequence: TGTGCCAGCAGCCTTGGAGGGGTTGGGTATAGCAATCAGCCCCAGCATTTT. Amino acids: CASSLGGVGYSNQPQHF.

The table lists this clonotype with a few counts. The germline gene is not matched at one end of the junction; a read error may be the cause. The V call is TRBV5-1, the J call TRBJ1-4; no definite D call. Germline CDR1 SGHRS, CDR2 YFSETQ. The CDR3 consists of 14 residues. CDR3 bases: TGTGCCAGCAGTTTGAGTGCAACTAATGAAAAACTGTTTTTT. Translating it yields CASSLSATNEKLFF.

This chain uses TRBV7-2 with TRBJ2-3; D unresolved. The CDR3 is 11 amino acids. Trimming cost V 8 bases and J 7 bases, with 10 bases left between them. Looked up from germline, CDR1 is SGHTA and CDR2 is FQGNSA. Written as DNA, the CDR3 is TGTGCCAGCCTCTATCGATATACGCAGTATTTT. Protein sequence: CASLYRYTQYF.

The chain links TRBV19 to TRBJ1-2, with TRBD1 as a possible D gene (5 bases). CDR1 is LNHDA, CDR2 SQIVND, per germline (reference sequence). CDR3 length equals 12 residues. Trimming pared 7 bases from V and 4 bases from J, leaving 10 bases between. The CDR3 region has the DNA TGTGCCAGTACCGGGACGGTCTATGGCTACACCTTC. The encoded protein is CASTGTVYGYTF.

This rearrangement joins TRBV11-2 to TRBJ1-1; 8 bases agree with TRBD1. The CDR3 length is 14 residues. Germline V gene sequence: CDR1 SGHAT, CDR2 FQNNGV. The junction had 3 bases not matched to a gene; V was cut back by 2 bases and J by 4 bases. The CDR3 coding sequence is TGTGCCAGCAGCTTAACGGACAGGGTCACTGAAGCTTTCTTT. It translates to CASSLTDRVTEAFF.

The chain joins TRBV2 to TRBJ2-2; TRBD1 or TRBD2 may be the D gene (5 bases each). Trimming shortened V by 2 bases and J by 2 bases, and 9 bases separated the two germline ends. The germline V gene encodes CDR1 SNHLY and CDR2 FYNNEI. The CDR3 is 15 residues long. The CDR3, as DNA: TGTGCCAGCAGTGAATTAGGGGACAACACCGGGGAGCTGTTTTTT. Amino acids: CASSELGDNTGELFF.

V usage is TRBV7-9 and J usage is TRBJ1-3; no clear D gene. Per germline, CDR1 SEHNR and CDR2 FQNEAQ (reference sequence). The CDR3 covers 16 residues. The V gene lost 2 bases and the J gene lost 0 bases, with 11 bases spanning the gap. CDR3 sequence reads: CASSLSVSSSGNTIYF. The CDR3 bases are TGTGCCAGCAGCTTAAGCGTCTCGAGCTCTGGAAACACCATATATTTT.

Details on this clonotype: An end of the junction differs from the germline gene, which may be a read error. The V gene is TRBV4-2, the J gene TRBJ2-7; possible D gene TRBD1, 5 bases. There are 14 residues in the CDR3. Germline loops: CDR1 LGHNA, CDR2 YNFKEQ. The CDR3 DNA is TGTGCCAGCAGCCAAGAAACAGGTAGACCTCCTTGGTGCTTC. It codes for CASSQETGRPPWCF.

A few counts support this clonotype. The chain links TRBV24-1 to TRBJ2-7, with 8 bases lining up with TRBD1. Per the germline V gene, CDR1 is KGHDR and CDR2 is SFDVKD. After removal of 9 bases from V and 1 base from J, the junction contained 7 bases not matched to a gene. The CDR3 has 14 amino acids. In DNA, the CDR3 is TGTGCCACCCAGACAGGGGCCCCTTCCTACGAGCAGTACTTC. Protein product: CATQTGAPSYEQYF.

The chain employs TRBV6-1 and TRBJ1-3; D is uncertain. V was cut by 7 bases and J by 0 bases, with 4 bases left in between. Looked up from germline, CDR1 is MNHNS and CDR2 is SASEGT. This CDR3 contains 12 residues. As DNA, the CDR3 is TGTGCCAGCAAAAGCTCTGGAAACACCATATATTTT. This sequence encodes CASKSSGNTIYF.